This T cell receptor beta chain was captured in a study of CD4 T cells in relation to SARS-CoV-2 and coronaviruses. Overall study context: Negative control cultures got HIV-1 Nef peptides or no peptide.

Clones were sequenced by immunoSEQ multiplex PCR, and TCRdb holds only the in-frame ones, with some missing. The sample yields some 21,000 clones, about 70% seen once. Unexposed donor CD4+ T cells date from about 2011-2018, before the COVID-19 pandemic. Isolation of CD4+ T cells took place after roughly nine days in culture. This CDR3 spans 13 amino acids. Per germline, CDR1 MNHEY and CDR2 SMNVEV (reference sequence). Trimming pared 4 bases from V and 6 bases from J, leaving 10 bases between. As to this clone: The antigen is not known.

The sample comprised CD4+ T cells from PBMCs, cultured in vitro. The genes are TRBV27 and TRBJ1-5; no clear D. This TCR was recovered from a human donor in good health. This CDR3 reads CASSSNPFQPQHF. CDR3 nucleotides: TGTGCCAGCAGTTCGAATCCGTTTCAGCCCCAGCATTTT.